Included here is one T cell receptor beta chain sequence, with context. This record belongs to a study of tumor-infiltrating lymphocytes in primary liver carcinoma. The CDR3 length is 13 residues. Per germline, CDR1 SQVTM and CDR2 ANQGSEA. Extraction of RNA together with DNA used about 18-30 mg of unsorted bulk tissue. Starting material of 400 to 600 ng total RNA yielded TCR beta cDNA via a constant-region primer. Three nested multiplex PCR rounds of slightly modified ARM-PCR generated TCR beta libraries. Both of the initial two PCR rounds ran for around 10 cycles and employed TRBV1-TRBV30 forward primers alongside a C-beta reverse primer. TCRdb itself ran the multiplex PCR reads through MiXCR, one entry per CDR3 protein. The sample lists about 35,000 distinct CDR3 sequences; just under 75% were seen once.

V and J are TRBV29-1 and TRBJ1-1; D remains unclear. This sequence originates from a man aged 35 to 55 with primary liver carcinoma and hepatitis B virus infection. The specimen was liver tumor tissue from sampling region 4. Stated subset: tumor region T4, right-lateral pole. CDR3 nucleotides: TGCAGTGTTCGTGAGGGCGGTGGGACTGAAGCTTTCTTT. Translated, it gives CSVREGGGTEAFF.